Listed below are T cell receptor beta chains from one sample, sequenced in a study of T-cell reconstitution after alpha-beta-depleted transplantation in children. A single record per CDR3 protein comes from TCRdb applying MiXCR to the PCR reads. The sample has 700,000 to 850,000 distinct CDR3 sequences; around 17% are singletons. The sample in question was PBMCs, mostly from graft donor cells, obtained 360 days after TCRalphabeta/CD19-depleted stem cell transplant. These TCRs come from a male patient aged 10-17 years who had a stem cell transplant for acute lymphoblastic leukemia, so the T cells may come from the graft donor. Both conserved end residues are part of each CDR3. The D gene is left open where the match is weak. Only part of the rows carry a size: once, few, many, or a class if the clone is expanded.

size: NA
D: NA
V: TRBV5-1
J: TRBJ2-5
DNA: TGCGCCAGCAGCTTGGAAAGGGAAGGGGACGGGACCCAGTACTTC
CDR3: CASSLEREGDGTQYF

size: NA
D: NA
V: TRBV7-9
J: TRBJ1-5
DNA: TGTGCCAGCGCGCCCCAACCCAATCAGCCCCAGCATTTT
CDR3: CASAPQPNQPQHF

size: many
D: NA
V: TRBV6-2/TRBV6-3
J: TRBJ1-1
DNA: TGTGCCAGCAGGGTCGGCAACACTGAAGCTTTCTTT
CDR3: CASRVGNTEAFF

size: NA
D: TRBD2
V: TRBV6-5
J: TRBJ2-5
DNA: TGTGCCAGCAGTTACATAGCGGGAGGAGGGGAGACCCAGTACTTC
CDR3: CASSYIAGGGETQYF

size: few
D: TRBD2
V: TRBV6-4
J: TRBJ2-3
DNA: TGTGCCAGCAGTCCTATTGTTGGGCGGGAGGGTTTGACAGATACGCAGTATTTT
CDR3: CASSPIVGREGLTDTQYF

size: many
D: NA
V: TRBV25-1
J: TRBJ2-7
DNA: TGTGCCAGCAGTGGAGAATGGGGTCCGTACGAGCAGTACTTC
CDR3: CASSGEWGPYEQYF

size: NA
D: TRBD2
V: TRBV13
J: TRBJ2-1
DNA: TGTGCCAGCAGTCGCTCTAGCGGGAGAACAGGTGAGCAGTTCTTC
CDR3: CASSRSSGRTGEQFF

size: NA
D: TRBD2
V: TRBV7-8
J: TRBJ2-1
DNA: TGTGCCAGCAGCTCCCTAGCGGGACCCTCATACAATGAGCAGTTCTTC
CDR3: CASSSLAGPSYNEQFF

size: many
D: NA
V: TRBV5-1
J: TRBJ2-2
DNA: TGCGCCAGCAGCTTGGGGGGCGCGGTAGCCGGGGAGCTGTTTTTT
CDR3: CASSLGGAVAGELFF

size: NA
D: NA
V: TRBV4-1
J: TRBJ2-1
DNA: TGCGCCAGCAGCCAACCTCAGGGAAATGAGCAGTTCTTC
CDR3: CASSQPQGNEQFF

size: few
D: NA
V: TRBV6-4
J: TRBJ2-5
DNA: TGTGCCAGCAGTGACGGAACCGGGTCCCTAAAGAAGGAGACCCAGTACTTC
CDR3: CASSDGTGSLKKETQYF

size: many
D: NA
V: TRBV27
J: TRBJ2-2
DNA: TGTGCCAGCAGTTTACTAAGAAACACCGGGGAGCTGTTTTTT
CDR3: CASSLLRNTGELFF

size: many
D: TRBD2
V: TRBV20-1
J: TRBJ2-1
DNA: TGCAGTGCTAGACCCAGCGGGAGGGTTTACAATGAGCAGTTCTTC
CDR3: CSARPSGRVYNEQFF

size: few
D: NA
V: TRBV7-2
J: TRBJ1-1
DNA: TGTGCCAGCATGTTTACAGGGCAAATCATGAACACTGAAGCTTTCTTT
CDR3: CASMFTGQIMNTEAFF

size: many
D: TRBD1
V: TRBV5-1
J: TRBJ1-5
DNA: TGCGCCAGCAGCCGGACAGGGACCGCAGGGCCCCAGCATTTT
CDR3: CASSRTGTAGPQHF

size: NA
D: NA
V: TRBV27
J: TRBJ1-5
DNA: TGTGCCAGCAGGGGGCGTAACGGACCAAATCAGCCCCAGCATTTT
CDR3: CASRGRNGPNQPQHF

size: few
D: TRBD2
V: TRBV20-1
J: TRBJ2-4
DNA: TGCAGTGCCGAGGGAGGGCTAAGGACCCGGGCCAAAAACATTCAGTACTTC
CDR3: CSAEGGLRTRAKNIQYF

size: NA
D: NA
V: TRBV11-2
J: TRBJ2-7
DNA: TGTGCCAGCAGCTTAAATGGTGCCTACGAGCAGTACTTC
CDR3: CASSLNGAYEQYF

size: NA
D: NA
V: TRBV27
J: TRBJ1-2
DNA: TGTGCCAGCAGTTTAAACTGGGCCAGCGCCTACACCTTC
CDR3: CASSLNWASAYTF

size: NA
D: NA
V: TRBV12-3/TRBV12-4
J: TRBJ2-7
DNA: TGTGCCAGCAGTTTAAAAGGGGGCGAGCAGTACTTC
CDR3: CASSLKGGEQYF

size: NA
D: TRBD2
V: TRBV7-6
J: TRBJ2-1
DNA: TGTGCCAGCAGCACTAGCGGACTCTCCAATGAGCAGTTCTTC
CDR3: CASSTSGLSNEQFF

size: NA
D: NA
V: TRBV7-8
J: TRBJ1-5
DNA: TGTGCCAGCAGCTTATTCGGCGTGGGCAGAGGAGAGCCCCAGCATTTT
CDR3: CASSLFGVGRGEPQHF

size: once
D: TRBD2
V: TRBV5-1
J: TRBJ2-4
DNA: TGCGCCAGCAGCTGGGCGGGGGAGAAAAACATTCAGTACTTC
CDR3: CASSWAGEKNIQYF

size: many
D: TRBD2
V: TRBV20-1
J: TRBJ2-1
DNA: TGCAGTGCCCAGACTAGCGGGTCCTACAATGAGCAGTTCTTC
CDR3: CSAQTSGSYNEQFF

size: many
D: TRBD2
V: TRBV20-1
J: TRBJ2-1
DNA: TGCAGTGCTCACGGGAGGGCCACGTACAATGAGCAGTTCTTC
CDR3: CSAHGRATYNEQFF

size: few
D: NA
V: TRBV29-1
J: TRBJ2-1
DNA: TGCAGCGTTGGAGCTAGCTCCTTTAGCTCCTACAATGAGCAGTTCTTC
CDR3: CSVGASSFSSYNEQFF

size: many
D: TRBD1
V: TRBV7-2
J: TRBJ1-1
DNA: TGTGCCAGCAGCTTAGCCTGGTGGGACAGGGGGAAAACTGAAGCTTTCTTT
CDR3: CASSLAWWDRGKTEAFF

size: NA
D: TRBD2
V: TRBV11-2
J: TRBJ2-1
DNA: TGTGCCAGCAGCGCCGCGGGACTAGACCCCTTCAATGAGCAGTTCTTC
CDR3: CASSAAGLDPFNEQFF

size: few
D: TRBD1
V: TRBV5-1
J: TRBJ2-7
DNA: TGCGCCAGCAGCTTGACAGGGGGCGCCGTTTACGAGCAGTACTTC
CDR3: CASSLTGGAVYEQYF

size: few
D: TRBD1
V: TRBV12-3/TRBV12-4
J: TRBJ2-7
DNA: TGTGCCAGCAGCTCCCTTACAGGGGGCAGTAGATACGAGCAGTACTTC
CDR3: CASSSLTGGSRYEQYF

size: NA
D: NA
V: TRBV12-3/TRBV12-4
J: TRBJ2-1
DNA: TGTGCCAGCTGCGTGGGCTCTGGCTCCTACAATGAGCAGTTCTTC
CDR3: CASCVGSGSYNEQFF

size: NA
D: NA
V: TRBV29-1
J: TRBJ2-5
DNA: TGCAGCGCTAACAGCTGGCGCAGCCAAGAGACCCAGTACTTC
CDR3: CSANSWRSQETQYF

size: NA
D: TRBD2
V: TRBV19
J: TRBJ2-1
DNA: TGTGCCAGTAGACCCGGGGGGTTACGCGGGCTTATGAATGAGCAGTTCTTC
CDR3: CASRPGGLRGLMNEQFF

size: few
D: TRBD1
V: TRBV6-5
J: TRBJ2-2
DNA: TGTGCCACCGGACAGGGGGGCGGGGAGCTGTTTTTT
CDR3: CATGQGGGELFF

size: NA
D: NA
V: TRBV15
J: TRBJ2-1
DNA: TGTGCCACCAGCAGATTCGGCTACAATGAGCAGTTCTTC
CDR3: CATSRFGYNEQFF

size: NA
D: NA
V: TRBV2
J: TRBJ2-1
DNA: TGTGCCAGCAGGCAAACAGGTGAGGATGAGCAGTTCTTC
CDR3: CASRQTGEDEQFF

size: NA
D: TRBD2
V: TRBV15
J: TRBJ2-1
DNA: TGTGCCACCAGCAGATCCGCCGGGGGGGCGCGACCGTATTATAGCTCCTACAATGAGCAGTTCTTC
CDR3: CATSRSAGGARPYYSSYNEQFF

size: few
D: NA
V: TRBV2
J: TRBJ1-6
DNA: TGTGCCAGCAGTGTAGCCAAGGGGCGAAGGGATAATTCACCCCTCCACTTT
CDR3: CASSVAKGRRDNSPLHF

size: NA
D: TRBD2
V: TRBV5-1
J: TRBJ2-1
DNA: TGCGCCAGCAGCTTGGCCCTGGTGGTAGCGGGAGGATACAATGAGCAGTTCTTC
CDR3: CASSLALVVAGGYNEQFF

size: many
D: NA
V: TRBV4-2
J: TRBJ2-1
DNA: TGTGCCAGCAGCAGGGAGAACAGGGGGGGTAAATTTTACAATGAGCAGTTCTTC
CDR3: CASSRENRGGKFYNEQFF

size: NA
D: TRBD1
V: TRBV30
J: TRBJ2-7
DNA: TGTGCCAGCACCGGGACAGGGCGCGAGCAGTACTTC
CDR3: CASTGTGREQYF

size: many
D: TRBD1
V: TRBV19
J: TRBJ1-1
DNA: TGTGCCAGTAGTCAGGGGGTATCTGAAGCTTTCTTT
CDR3: CASSQGVSEAFF

size: NA
D: TRBD1
V: TRBV5-1
J: TRBJ2-7
DNA: TGCGCCAGCAAAGGACAGGGGACCTCCTACGAGCAGTACTTC
CDR3: CASKGQGTSYEQYF

size: NA
D: TRBD2
V: TRBV11-2
J: TRBJ2-5
DNA: TGTGCCAGCAGCTTAGGGTCTGTAGCGGGAGGGCCTTGGGAGACCCAGTACTTC
CDR3: CASSLGSVAGGPWETQYF

size: few
D: NA
V: TRBV12-3/TRBV12-4
J: TRBJ1-4
DNA: TGTGCCAGCAGCTCCGGACTTAATTATGAAAAACTGTTTTTT
CDR3: CASSSGLNYEKLFF

size: NA
D: NA
V: TRBV20-1
J: TRBJ2-2
DNA: TGCAGTGCTATTTACCATGCTCGGGCGACCGTCGCGAACACCGGGGAGCTGTTTTTT
CDR3: CSAIYHARATVANTGELFF

size: few
D: TRBD1
V: TRBV5-1
J: TRBJ1-1
DNA: TGCGCCAGCAGCATGGACGGGACAGCGGTTGAAGCTTTCTTT
CDR3: CASSMDGTAVEAFF

size: many
D: NA
V: TRBV15
J: TRBJ2-3
DNA: TGTGCCACCAGCGACGAAACGAGCACAGATACGCAGTATTTT
CDR3: CATSDETSTDTQYF

size: NA
D: TRBD2
V: TRBV7-9
J: TRBJ2-3
DNA: TGTGCCAGCAGCACCACTAGCGGGATTCGGGATACGCAGTATTTT
CDR3: CASSTTSGIRDTQYF

size: NA
D: NA
V: TRBV3-1
J: TRBJ1-2
DNA: TGTGCCAGCAGCCAAGATCCCAGGGGCCCTCGGGGCTACACCTTC
CDR3: CASSQDPRGPRGYTF

size: NA
D: TRBD2
V: TRBV7-8
J: TRBJ2-7
DNA: TGTGCCAGCAGCCAGACTAGCGGGATGTCCGAGCAGTACTTC
CDR3: CASSQTSGMSEQYF

size: NA
D: NA
V: TRBV2
J: TRBJ2-3
DNA: TGTGCCAGCAGTCGGGAGAATTTGAGAGATACGCAGTATTTT
CDR3: CASSRENLRDTQYF

size: NA
D: TRBD2
V: TRBV6-4
J: TRBJ2-1
DNA: TGTGCCAGCAGTGGACTAGCGGGAGGGACCCACAATGAGCAGTTCTTC
CDR3: CASSGLAGGTHNEQFF

size: NA
D: NA
V: TRBV29-1
J: TRBJ1-5
DNA: TGCAGCGTTGACGGGGGCGCGGGGGGGACCCAGCATTTT
CDR3: CSVDGGAGGTQHF

size: NA
D: NA
V: TRBV2
J: TRBJ2-7
DNA: TGTGCCAGCACCACGATGGACGGGCAGTACTTC
CDR3: CASTTMDGQYF

size: NA
D: NA
V: TRBV6-2/TRBV6-3
J: TRBJ2-2
DNA: TGTGCCAGCAGTTACCCACCGGGGGGCAACACCGGGGAGCTGTTTTTT
CDR3: CASSYPPGGNTGELFF

size: few
D: NA
V: TRBV5-1
J: TRBJ2-1
DNA: TGCGCCAGCAGCGCCATTATAGACAATGAGCAGTTCTTC
CDR3: CASSAIIDNEQFF